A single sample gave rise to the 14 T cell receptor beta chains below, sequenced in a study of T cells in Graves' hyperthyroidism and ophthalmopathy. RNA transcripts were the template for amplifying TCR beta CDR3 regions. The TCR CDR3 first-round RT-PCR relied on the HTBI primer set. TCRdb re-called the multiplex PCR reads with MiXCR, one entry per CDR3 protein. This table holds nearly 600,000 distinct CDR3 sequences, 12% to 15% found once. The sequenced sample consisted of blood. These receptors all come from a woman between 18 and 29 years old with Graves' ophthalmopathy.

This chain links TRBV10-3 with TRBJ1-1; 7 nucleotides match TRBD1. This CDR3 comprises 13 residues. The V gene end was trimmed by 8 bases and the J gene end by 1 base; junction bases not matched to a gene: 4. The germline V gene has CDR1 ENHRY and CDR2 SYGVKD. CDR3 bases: TGTGCCATCGCCCGGGACAGGAACACTGAAGCTTTCTTT. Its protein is CAIARDRNTEAFF.

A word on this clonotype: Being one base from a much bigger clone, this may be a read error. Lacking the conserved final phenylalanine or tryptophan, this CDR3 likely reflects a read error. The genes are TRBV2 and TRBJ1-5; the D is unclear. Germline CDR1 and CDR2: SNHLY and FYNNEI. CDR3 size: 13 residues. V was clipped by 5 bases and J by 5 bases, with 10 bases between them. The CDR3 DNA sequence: TGTGCCAGCAGTCAGTTTCAGGATCAGCCCCAGCATTCT. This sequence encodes CASSQFQDQPQHS.

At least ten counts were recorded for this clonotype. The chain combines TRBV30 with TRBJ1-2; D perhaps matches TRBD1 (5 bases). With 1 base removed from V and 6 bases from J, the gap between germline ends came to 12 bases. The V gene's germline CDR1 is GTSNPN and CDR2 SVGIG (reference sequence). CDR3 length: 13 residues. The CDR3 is CAWSEVLGDGYTF. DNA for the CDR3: TGTGCCTGGAGTGAAGTCTTGGGGGATGGCTACACCTTC.

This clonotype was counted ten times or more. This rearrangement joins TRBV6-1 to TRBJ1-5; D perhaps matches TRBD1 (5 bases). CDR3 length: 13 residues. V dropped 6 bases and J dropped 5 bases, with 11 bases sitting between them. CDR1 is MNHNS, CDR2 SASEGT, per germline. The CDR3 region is CASRWGGDQPQHF. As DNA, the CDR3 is TGTGCCAGCAGATGGGGGGGGGATCAGCCCCAGCATTTT.

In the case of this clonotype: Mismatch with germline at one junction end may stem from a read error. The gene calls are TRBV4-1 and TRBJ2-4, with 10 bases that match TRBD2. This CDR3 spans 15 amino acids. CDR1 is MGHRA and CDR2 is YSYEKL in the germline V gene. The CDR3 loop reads CASSQGSGRRNIQYF. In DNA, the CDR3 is TGTGCCAGCAGCCAAGGTAGCGGGAGGAGGAACATTCAGTACTTC.

As DNA, the CDR3 is TGTGCCAGCAGCCCTCGGGCCGCAGTAAACACCGGGGAGCTGTTTTTT. Translating gives CASSPRAAVNTGELFF. The V and J genes are TRBV9 and TRBJ2-2, with D hard to call. This CDR3 is built from 16 residues. V lost 4 bases, J lost 2 bases, and 15 bases lay in between. Germline values: CDR1 SGDLS, CDR2 YYNGEE.

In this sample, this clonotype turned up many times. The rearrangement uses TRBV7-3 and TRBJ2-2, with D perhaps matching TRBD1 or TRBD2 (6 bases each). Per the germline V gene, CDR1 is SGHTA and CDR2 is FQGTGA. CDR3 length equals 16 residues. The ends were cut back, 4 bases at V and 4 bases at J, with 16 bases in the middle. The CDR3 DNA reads TGTGCCAGCAGCTCAGGAGGGGGGCCGGGCACCGGGGAGCTGTTTTTT. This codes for CASSSGGGPGTGELFF.

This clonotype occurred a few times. CDR3 loop: CASSPLGPSAINEQFF. CDR3 DNA: TGCGCCAGCAGCCCCCTTGGGCCTAGCGCGATTAATGAGCAGTTCTTC. The chain combines TRBV4-1 with TRBJ2-1, with D possibly TRBD2 on 6 matching bases. Between the trimmed V and J ends, which lost 4 bases and 7 bases, there was a span of 20 bases. The CDR3 is 16 amino acids. CDR1 MGHRA and CDR2 YSYEKL come from the germline V gene.

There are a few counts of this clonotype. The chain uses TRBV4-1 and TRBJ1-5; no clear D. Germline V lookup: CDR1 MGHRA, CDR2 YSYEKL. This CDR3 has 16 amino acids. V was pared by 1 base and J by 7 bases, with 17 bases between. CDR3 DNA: TGCGCCAGCAGCCAAGGGTCGGGTCCGGTGAGCCAGCCCCAGCATTTT. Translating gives CASSQGSGPVSQPQHF.

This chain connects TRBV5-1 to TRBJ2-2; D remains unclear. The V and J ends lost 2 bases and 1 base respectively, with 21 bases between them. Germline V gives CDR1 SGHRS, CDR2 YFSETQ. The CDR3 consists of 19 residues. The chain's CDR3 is CASSFLPLALDLNTGELFF. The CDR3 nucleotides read TGCGCCAGCAGCTTCCTCCCCCTGGCTCTTGATTTGAACACCGGGGAGCTGTTTTTT. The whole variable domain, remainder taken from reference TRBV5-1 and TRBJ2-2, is KAGVTQTPRYLIKTRGQQVTLSCSPISGHRSVSWYQQTPGQGLQFLFEYFSETQRNKGNFPGRFSGRQFSNSRSEMNVSTLELGDSALYLCASSFLPLALDLNTGELFFGEGSRLTVL.

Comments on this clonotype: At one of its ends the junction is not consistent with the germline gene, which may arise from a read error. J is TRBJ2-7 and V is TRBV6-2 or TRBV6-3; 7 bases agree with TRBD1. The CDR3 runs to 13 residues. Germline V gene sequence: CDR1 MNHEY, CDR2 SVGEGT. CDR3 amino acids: CASGYTGEGEQYF. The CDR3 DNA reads TGTGCCAGCGGTTATACAGGGGAAGGGGAGCAGTACTTC.

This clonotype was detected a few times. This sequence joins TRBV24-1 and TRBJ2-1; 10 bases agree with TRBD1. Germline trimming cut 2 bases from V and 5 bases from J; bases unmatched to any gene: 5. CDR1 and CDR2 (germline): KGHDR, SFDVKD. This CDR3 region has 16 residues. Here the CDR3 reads CATSDYGTGVHNEQFF. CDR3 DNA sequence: TGTGCCACCAGTGATTATGGGACAGGGGTGCACAATGAGCAGTTCTTC.

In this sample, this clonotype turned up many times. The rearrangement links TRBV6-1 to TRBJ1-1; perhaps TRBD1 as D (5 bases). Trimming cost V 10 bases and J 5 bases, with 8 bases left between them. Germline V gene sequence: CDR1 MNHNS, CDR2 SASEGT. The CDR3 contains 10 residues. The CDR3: CATGGTEAFF. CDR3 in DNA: TGTGCCACCGGGGGGACTGAAGCTTTCTTT.

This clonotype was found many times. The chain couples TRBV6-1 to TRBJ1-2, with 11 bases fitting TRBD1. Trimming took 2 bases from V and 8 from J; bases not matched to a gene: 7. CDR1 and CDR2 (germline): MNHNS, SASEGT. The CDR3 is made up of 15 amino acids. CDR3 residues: CASSEWTGGVGGYTF. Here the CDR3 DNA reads TGTGCCAGCAGTGAATGGACAGGGGGCGTGGGAGGCTACACCTTC.